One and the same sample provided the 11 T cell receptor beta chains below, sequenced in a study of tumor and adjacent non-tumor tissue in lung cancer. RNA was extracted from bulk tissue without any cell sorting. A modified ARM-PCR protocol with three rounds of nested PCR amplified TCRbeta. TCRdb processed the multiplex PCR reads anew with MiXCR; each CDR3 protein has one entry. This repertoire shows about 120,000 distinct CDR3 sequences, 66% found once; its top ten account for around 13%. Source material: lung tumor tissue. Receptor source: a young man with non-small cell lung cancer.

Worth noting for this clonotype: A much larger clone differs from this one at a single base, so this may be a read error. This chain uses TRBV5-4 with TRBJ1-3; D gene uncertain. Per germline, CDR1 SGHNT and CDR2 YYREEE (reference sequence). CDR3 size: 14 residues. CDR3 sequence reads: CPSSLANSGNTIYF. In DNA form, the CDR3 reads TGTCCCAGCAGCTTGGCCAACTCTGGAAACACCATATATTTT.

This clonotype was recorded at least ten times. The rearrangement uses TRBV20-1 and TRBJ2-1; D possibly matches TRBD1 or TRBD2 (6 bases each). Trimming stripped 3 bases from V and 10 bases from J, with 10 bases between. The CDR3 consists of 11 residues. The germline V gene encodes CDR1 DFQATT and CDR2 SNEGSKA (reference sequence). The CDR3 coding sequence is TGCAGTGCTAGGAGGGGGAGGGAGCAGTTCTTC. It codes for CSARRGREQFF.

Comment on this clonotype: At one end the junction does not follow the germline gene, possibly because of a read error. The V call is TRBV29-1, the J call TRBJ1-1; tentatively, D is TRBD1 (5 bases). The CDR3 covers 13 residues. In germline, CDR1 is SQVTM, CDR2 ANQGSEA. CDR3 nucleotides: TGCAGCATTGATGCAGCGGTGGACACTGAAACTTTCTTT. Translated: CSIDAAVDTETFF.

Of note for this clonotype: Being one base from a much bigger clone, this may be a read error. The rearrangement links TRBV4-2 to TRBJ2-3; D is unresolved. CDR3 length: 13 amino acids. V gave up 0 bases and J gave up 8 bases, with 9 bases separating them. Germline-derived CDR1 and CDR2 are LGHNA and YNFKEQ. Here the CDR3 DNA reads TGTGCCAGCAGCCAAGACCCAATCGGTACGCAGTATTTT. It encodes CASSQDPIGTQYF.

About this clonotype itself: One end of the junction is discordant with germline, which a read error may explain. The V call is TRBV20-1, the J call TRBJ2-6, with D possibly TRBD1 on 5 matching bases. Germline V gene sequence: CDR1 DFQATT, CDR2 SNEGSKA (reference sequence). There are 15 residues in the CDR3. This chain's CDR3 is CSARDQNSGANVRTF. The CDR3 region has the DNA TGCAGTGCTAGAGACCAGAACTCTGGGGCCAACGTCCGGACTTTC.

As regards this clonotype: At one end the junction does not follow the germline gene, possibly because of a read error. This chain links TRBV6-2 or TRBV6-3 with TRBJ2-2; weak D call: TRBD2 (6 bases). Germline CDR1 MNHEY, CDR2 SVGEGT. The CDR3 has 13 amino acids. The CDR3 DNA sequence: TGTGCTAGCATCTTAGGGAGGACCGGGGAGCTGTTTTTT. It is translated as CASILGRTGELFF.

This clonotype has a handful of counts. In DNA form, the CDR3 reads TGTGCCAGCAGTTTCTGGGAACAGCCCCAGCATTTT. Protein product: CASSFWEQPQHF. The gene calls are TRBV12-3 or TRBV12-4 and TRBJ1-5; no clear D gene. Trimming stripped 3 bases from V and 7 bases from J, with 7 bases between. CDR3 length: 12 residues.

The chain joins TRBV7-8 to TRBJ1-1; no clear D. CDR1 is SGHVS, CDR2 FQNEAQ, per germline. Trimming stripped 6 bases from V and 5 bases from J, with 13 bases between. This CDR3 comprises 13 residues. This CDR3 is CASRSDEATEAFF. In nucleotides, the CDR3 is TGTGCCAGCAGGTCGGATGAGGCAACTGAAGCTTTCTTT.

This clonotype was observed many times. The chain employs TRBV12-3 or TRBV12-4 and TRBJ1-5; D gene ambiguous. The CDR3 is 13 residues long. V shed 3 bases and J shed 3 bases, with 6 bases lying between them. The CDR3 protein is CASSFGPNQPQHF. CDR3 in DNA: TGTGCCAGCAGTTTCGGCCCCAATCAGCCCCAGCATTTT.

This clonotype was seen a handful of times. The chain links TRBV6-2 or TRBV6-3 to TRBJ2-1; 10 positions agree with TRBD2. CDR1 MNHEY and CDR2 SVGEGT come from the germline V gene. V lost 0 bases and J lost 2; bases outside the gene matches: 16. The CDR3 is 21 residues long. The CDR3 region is CASSYSIGGIVSGRAYNEQFF. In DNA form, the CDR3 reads TGTGCCAGCAGTTACTCGATCGGGGGCATCGTCAGCGGGAGGGCCTACAATGAGCAGTTCTTC.

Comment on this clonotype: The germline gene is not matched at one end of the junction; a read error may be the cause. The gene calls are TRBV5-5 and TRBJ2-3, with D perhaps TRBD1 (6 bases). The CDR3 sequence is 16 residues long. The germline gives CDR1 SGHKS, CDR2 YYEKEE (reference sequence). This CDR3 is CASSLVGGLGSDMQYF. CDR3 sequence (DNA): TGTGCTAGCAGCTTGGTAGGGGGTCTGGGATCAGATATGCAGTATTTT.